Described below is a single T cell receptor (beta chain) sequence and its context. What this receptor recognizes is not known. Base qualities are not provided; no much larger clone lies one nucleotide away. Whole blood was collected in K2EDTA tubes by collaborating institutions according to the institutions' own protocols. For TCRbeta analysis, collaborator samples were shipped as frozen whole blood, as isolated PBMCs, or as DNA extracted from either sample type. V and J are trimmed by 7 bases and 5 bases, and the gene matches miss 7 bases of the junction. The CDR3 runs 13 amino acids, cysteine and phenylalanine included. Only the CDR3 DNA stays, 39 bases, in frame from base 1. CDR1 and CDR2 are read off the germline V gene as MDHEN and SYDVKM. The data are from a study of blood T cell repertoires in COVID-19 (TCRdb year 2020). At the level of the whole study: Samples from collaborators originated in the United States, Italy and Spain and spanned both the acute and convalescent phases of COVID-19. Subjects who had been exposed to COVID-19, were actively infected with it, or had recovered from it provided the deeply sampled blood TCRbeta repertoires that made up the dataset. The prospective study material was composed of cDNA or gDNA derived from T cells, B-cell-depleted T cells, or PBMCs. Nearly every sample came with metadata listing a de-identified subject ID, COVID-19 status, age in years and sex. The repertoires were made available in a free public database intended to serve as a resource for research on the immune response to SARS-CoV-2. The samples were drawn from the first 160 participants of the ongoing ImmuneRACE study and from some 1,300 subjects provided by 6 global collaborators. Where available, HLA class I and class II types were taken from metadata supplied by the sample provider and were not determined by assay-based typing.

Here is what the overall study found, with its caveats: The amount of clinical and demographic metadata varied by source and participant and was provided uncurated.

The immunoSEQ Assay, a bias-controlled multiplex PCR, was used to amplify TCRbeta CDR3 regions from genomic DNA. In the authors' own workflow: The number of nucleated cells in each sample was estimated from the amplification of reference gene primers within the assay. Sequence reads were collapsed and filtered to measure the absolute abundance of every unique TCRbeta CDR3 rearrangement. For each sample, productive Simpson clonality was calculated as the square root of Simpson's diversity index over productive rearrangements. In TCRdb, the immuneACCESS table is reduced to in-frame sequences with V and J assigned. These tables do not hold every clone; where another copy was compared, an unresolved V gene accounts for under half, and the others remain unexplained. Clone size and V and J calls were adopted from that table, with D and trimming inferred from the DNA. The sample table lists roughly 65,000 clones, 70% to 85% of them with a count of one. The top ten clones comprise over 40% of the sample.

Rearrangement joined TRBV28 to TRBJ2-7; 8 middle bases align to TRBD1. The TCR was taken from a human donor in a cohort sampled during active COVID-19. The sample consisted of peripheral blood. The nucleotide sequence is TGTGCCAGCACCCGGGACAGGTTCGACGAGCAGTACTTC. Translated, this gives CASTRDRFDEQYF. The CDR3 plus the reference TRBV28 and TRBJ2-7 genes for the other parts give the full variable domain: DVKVTQSSRYLVKRTGEKVFLECVQDMDHENMFWYRQDPGLGLRLIYFSYDVKMKEKGDIPEGYSVSREKKERFSLILESASTNQTSMYLCASTRDRFDEQYFGPGTRLTVT.